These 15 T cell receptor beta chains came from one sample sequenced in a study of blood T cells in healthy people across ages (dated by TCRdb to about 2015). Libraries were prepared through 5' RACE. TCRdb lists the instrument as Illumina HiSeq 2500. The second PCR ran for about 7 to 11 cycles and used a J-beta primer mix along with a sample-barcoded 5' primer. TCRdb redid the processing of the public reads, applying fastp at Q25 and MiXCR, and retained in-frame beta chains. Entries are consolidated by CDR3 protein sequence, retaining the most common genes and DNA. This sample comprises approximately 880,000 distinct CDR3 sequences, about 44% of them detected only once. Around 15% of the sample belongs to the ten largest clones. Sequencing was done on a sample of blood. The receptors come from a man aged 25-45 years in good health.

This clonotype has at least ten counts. CDR3 sequence: CASSLAQDSPLHF. The CDR3 DNA is TGTGCCAGCAGCTTAGCACAAGATTCACCCCTCCACTTT. The chain carries TRBV7-2 and TRBJ1-6; no clear D. CDR1 is SGHTA and CDR2 is FQGNSA in the germline V gene. The CDR3 has 13 residues. V lost 0 bases and J lost 8, with 5 bases in between.

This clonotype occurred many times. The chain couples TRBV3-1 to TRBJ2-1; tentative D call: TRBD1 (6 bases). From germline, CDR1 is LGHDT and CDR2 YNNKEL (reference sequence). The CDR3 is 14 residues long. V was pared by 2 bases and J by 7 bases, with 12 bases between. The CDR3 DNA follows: TGTGCCAGCAGCCAATTCCAGGGGACAAATGAGCAGTTCTTC. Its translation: CASSQFQGTNEQFF.

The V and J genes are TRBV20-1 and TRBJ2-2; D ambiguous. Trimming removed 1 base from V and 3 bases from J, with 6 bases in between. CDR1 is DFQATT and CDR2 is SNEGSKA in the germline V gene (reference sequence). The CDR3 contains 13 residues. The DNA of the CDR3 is TGCAGTGCTAGAGTCCCCTACACCGGGGAGCTGTTTTTT. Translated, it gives CSARVPYTGELFF.

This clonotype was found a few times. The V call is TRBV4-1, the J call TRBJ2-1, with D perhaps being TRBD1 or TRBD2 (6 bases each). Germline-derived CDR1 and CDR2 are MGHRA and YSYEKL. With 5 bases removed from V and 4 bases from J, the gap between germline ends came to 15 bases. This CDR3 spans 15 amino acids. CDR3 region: CASSYPGAGYNEQFF. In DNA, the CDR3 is TGCGCCAGCAGCTACCCGGGGGCCGGGTACAATGAGCAGTTCTTC.

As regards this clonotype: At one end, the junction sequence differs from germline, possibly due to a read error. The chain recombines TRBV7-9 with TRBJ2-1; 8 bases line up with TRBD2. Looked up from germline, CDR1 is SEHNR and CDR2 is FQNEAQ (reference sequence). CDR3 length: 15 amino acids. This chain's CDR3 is CAGSLYRGGHNEQFF. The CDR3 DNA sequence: TGTGCCGGCAGCTTATACCGGGGGGGGCACAATGAGCAGTTCTTC.

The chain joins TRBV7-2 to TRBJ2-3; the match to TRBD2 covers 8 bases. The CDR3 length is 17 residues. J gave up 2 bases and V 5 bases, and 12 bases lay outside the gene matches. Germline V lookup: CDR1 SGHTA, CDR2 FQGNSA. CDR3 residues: CASSNPTGGPFTDTQYF. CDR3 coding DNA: TGTGCCAGCAGCAACCCGACGGGGGGGCCTTTCACAGATACGCAGTATTTT.

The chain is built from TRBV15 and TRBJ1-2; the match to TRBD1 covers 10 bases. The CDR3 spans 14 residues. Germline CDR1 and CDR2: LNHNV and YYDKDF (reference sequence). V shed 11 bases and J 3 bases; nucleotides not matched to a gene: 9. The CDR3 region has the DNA TGTGCCGCCGTGAGGGACAGGGGTTACTATGGCTACACCTTC. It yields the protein CAAVRDRGYYGYTF.

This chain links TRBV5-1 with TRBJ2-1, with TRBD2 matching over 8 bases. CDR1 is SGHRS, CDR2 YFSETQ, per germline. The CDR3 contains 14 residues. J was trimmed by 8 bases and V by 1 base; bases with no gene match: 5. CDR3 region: CASSLSPGGDEQFF. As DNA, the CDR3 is TGCGCCAGCAGCTTGTCTCCGGGGGGGGATGAGCAGTTCTTC. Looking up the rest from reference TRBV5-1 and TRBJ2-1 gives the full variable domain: KAGVTQTPRYLIKTRGQQVTLSCSPISGHRSVSWYQQTPGQGLQFLFEYFSETQRNKGNFPGRFSGRQFSNSRSEMNVSTLELGDSALYLCASSLSPGGDEQFFGPGTRLTVL.

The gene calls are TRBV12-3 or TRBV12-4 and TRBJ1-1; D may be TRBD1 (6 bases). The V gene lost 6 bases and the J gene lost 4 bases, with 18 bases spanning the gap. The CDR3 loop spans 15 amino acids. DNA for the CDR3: TGTGCCAGCAGCGGACAGACCAAGGGGGGCACTGAAGCTTTCTTT. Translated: CASSGQTKGGTEAFF.

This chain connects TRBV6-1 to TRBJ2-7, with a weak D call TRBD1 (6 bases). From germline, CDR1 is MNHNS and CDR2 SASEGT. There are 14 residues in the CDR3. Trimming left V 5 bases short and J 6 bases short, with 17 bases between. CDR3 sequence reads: CASSLTGQASEQYF. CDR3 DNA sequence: TGTGCCAGCAGTCTGACAGGTCAAGCGAGCGAGCAGTACTTC.

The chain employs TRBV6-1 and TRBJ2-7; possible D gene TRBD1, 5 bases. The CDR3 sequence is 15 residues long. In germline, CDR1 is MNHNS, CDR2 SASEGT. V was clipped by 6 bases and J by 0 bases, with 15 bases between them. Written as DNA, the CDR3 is TGTGCCAGCAGGTTGTTGCAGGGCAACTCCTACGAGCAGTACTTC. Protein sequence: CASRLLQGNSYEQYF.

This CDR3 is CAPPGTVLYEQYF. CDR3 DNA sequence: TGTGCCCCCCCCGGGACAGTCCTCTACGAGCAGTACTTC. The J gene is TRBJ2-7, the V gene TRBV24-1; 7 bases fit TRBD1. The CDR3 is 13 amino acids. V was clipped by 12 bases and J by 3 bases; unmatched bases: 10. Germline-derived CDR1 and CDR2 are KGHDR and SFDVKD.

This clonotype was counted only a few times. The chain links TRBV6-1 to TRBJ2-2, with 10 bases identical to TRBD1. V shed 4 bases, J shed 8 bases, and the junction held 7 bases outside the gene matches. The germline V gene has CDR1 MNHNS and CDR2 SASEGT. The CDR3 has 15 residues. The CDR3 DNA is TGTGCCAGCAGTGTCCTGGGACAGGGGTTTGGGGAGCTGTTTTTT. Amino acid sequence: CASSVLGQGFGELFF.

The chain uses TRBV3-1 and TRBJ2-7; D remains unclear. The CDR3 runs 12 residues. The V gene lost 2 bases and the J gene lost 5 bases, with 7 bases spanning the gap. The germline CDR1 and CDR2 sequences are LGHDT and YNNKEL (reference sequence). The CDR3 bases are TGTGCCAGCAGCCAAAGGCGGAACGAGCAGTACTTC. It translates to CASSQRRNEQYF.

The CDR3 loop is CASAATGKETQYF. CDR3 coding DNA: TGTGCCAGCGCCGCGACAGGGAAGGAGACCCAGTACTTC. V usage is TRBV7-9 and J usage is TRBJ2-5; 7 bases agree with TRBD1. CDR1 and CDR2 from the germline V gene are SEHNR and FQNEAQ (reference sequence). The CDR3 length is 13 residues. Trimming removed 8 bases from V and 5 bases from J; junction bases left unmatched: 8.